These T cell receptor beta chains were read from a single sample in a study of cytomegalovirus exposure and HLA in healthy donors. Profiling relied on immunoSEQ multiplex PCR, and the TCRdb table lists in-frame clones only, not all of them. The sample lists around 150,000 clones, 68% occurring once. Specimen: PBMCs. The receptor source for this set is a woman aged 40 to 55 in good health and CMV-seropositive. Both conserved end residues are part of each CDR3. D genes are given only for firm matches. Not every row has a clone size; where given, it reads once, few, many or a size class.

>TRBV6-5|TRBJ2-2|few|.
TGTGCCAGCATCTCCGCAGGGGCGAACACCGGGGAGCTGTTTTTT
CASISAGANTGELFF
>TRBV13|TRBJ2-7|.|TRBD1
TGTGCCAGCAGCGAGGGACAGGGAAATTACGAGCAGTACTTC
CASSEGQGNYEQYF
>TRBV11-2|TRBJ2-5|.|TRBD2
TGTGCCAGCAGCTTAGAGTACTCGCGGGGGGCCGCGGGGACCCAGTACTTC
CASSLEYSRGAAGTQYF
>TRBV18|TRBJ2-2|.|.
TGTGCCAGCTCGCCAGGCCAGAACACCGGGGAGCTGTTTTTT
CASSPGQNTGELFF
>TRBV5-1|TRBJ2-7|.|.
TGCGCCAGCAGTTTAAACTACGAGCAGTACTTC
CASSLNYEQYF
>TRBV29-1|TRBJ2-1|.|.
TGCAGCGCCGGGGACTTTCGTGGCGATGAGCAGTTCTTC
CSAGDFRGDEQFF
>TRBV28|TRBJ2-1|once|TRBD2
TGTGCCAGCAGTTTACCAGCGGGAGGGAGGGATCATGAGCAGTTCTTC
CASSLPAGGRDHEQFF
>TRBV6-5|TRBJ2-7|.|.
TGTGCCAGCAGTTACTCACGGACAGCCTCCTACGAGCAGTACTTC
CASSYSRTASYEQYF
>TRBV28|TRBJ1-1|.|TRBD1
TGTGCCAGCAGCAATCAGGGGGGAACTGAAGCTTTCTTT
CASSNQGGTEAFF
>TRBV27|TRBJ2-5|.|TRBD2
TGTGCCAGCAGGCGGGAACTAGCGGGGTTAGAGACCCAGTACTTC
CASRRELAGLETQYF
>TRBV10-3|TRBJ2-2|.|.
TGTGCCATCAGTGACTTATTAGTCGGGGAGCTGTTTTTT
CAISDLLVGELFF
>TRBV7-2|TRBJ1-4|.|.
TGTGCCAGCAGCGAGGTCCGTTCGGGAAAACTGTTTTTT
CASSEVRSGKLFF
>TRBV9|TRBJ2-7|.|TRBD2
TGTGCCAGCAGCCCCAATAGCGGGGGTAGCGACGAGCAGTACTTC
CASSPNSGGSDEQYF
>TRBV4-3|TRBJ1-2|few|TRBD1
TGCGCCAGCAGCCAAGTTGGGACAGGAGTTAACTATGGCTACACCTTC
CASSQVGTGVNYGYTF
>TRBV28|TRBJ1-2|.|TRBD1
TGTGCCAGCACAGAAGGGGGCGCGGGCTATGGCTACACCTTC
CASTEGGAGYGYTF
>TRBV2|TRBJ1-5|.|TRBD1
TGTGCCAGCAGGAATACAGGGGGCTCTCAGCCCCAGCATTTT
CASRNTGGSQPQHF
>TRBV7-9|TRBJ1-2|.|TRBD1
TGTGCCAGCAGCACGACAGGGGGGGACTATGGCTACACCTTC
CASSTTGGDYGYTF
>TRBV10-1|TRBJ1-1|.|TRBD1
TGCGCCAGCAGCATCCCCGGGACAGGTGAGAACACTGAAGCTTTCTTT
CASSIPGTGENTEAFF
>TRBV27|TRBJ2-1|.|TRBD1
TGTGCCAGCAGTTTACTGTTTGGACAGGCCACCGCCTACAATGAGCAGTTCTTC
CASSLLFGQATAYNEQFF
>TRBV7-8|TRBJ2-5|.|TRBD2
TGTGCCAGCAAAGGACTAGCGGGGACCTTCCAAGAGACCCAGTACTTC
CASKGLAGTFQETQYF
>TRBV27|TRBJ2-7|few|.
TGTGCCAGCAGACTTGACTTATCCTACGAGCAGTACTTC
CASRLDLSYEQYF
>TRBV19|TRBJ1-5|.|.
TGTGCCAGTAGTATAGATTACAATCAGCCCCAGCATTTT
CASSIDYNQPQHF
>TRBV7-2|TRBJ2-3|.|TRBD2
TGTGCCAGCAGCCTCCCGGGACTAGCGAGAAATACGCAGTATTTT
CASSLPGLARNTQYF
>TRBV4-2|TRBJ1-2|.|TRBD1
TGTGCCAGCAGCCAGGGGGACAGGGGAGAATCTAACTATGGCTACACCTTC
CASSQGDRGESNYGYTF
>TRBV5-4|TRBJ1-2|.|TRBD1
TGTGCCAGCAGCCCGGGACAGGGGAGGGCTAACTATGGCTACACCTTC
CASSPGQGRANYGYTF
>TRBV7-3|TRBJ2-1|.|TRBD2
TGTGCCAGCAGCACACTAGCGGGAGGGCCCTACAATGAGCAGTTCTTC
CASSTLAGGPYNEQFF
>TRBV5-6|TRBJ2-3|.|.
TGTGCCAGCAGCTTGTTCGGGACAACTAGCACAGATACGCAGTATTTT
CASSLFGTTSTDTQYF